This TCR beta chain was captured in a study of control samples from healthy donors and cancer patients. Germline lookup yields CDR1 MNHEY and CDR2 SVGAGI. The CDR3 loop spans 15 amino acids. V was pared by 8 bases and J by 3 bases, with 12 bases of the junction left unmatched. Some clones are missing from TCRdb's copy, which holds only in-frame ones; the method was immunoSEQ multiplex PCR. The repertoire consists of over 150,000 clones, with approximately 94% occurring once and the leading ten covering 1.1% to 1.5%. This clonotype was sampled from a young woman in good health. Material for sequencing was blood. This chain links TRBV6-5 with TRBJ2-7; TRBD1 agrees at 8 bases. CDR3 residues: CASSRVGQGRYEQYF. The CDR3, as DNA: TGTGCCAGCTCCCGGGTAGGACAGGGTCGCTACGAGCAGTACTTC.